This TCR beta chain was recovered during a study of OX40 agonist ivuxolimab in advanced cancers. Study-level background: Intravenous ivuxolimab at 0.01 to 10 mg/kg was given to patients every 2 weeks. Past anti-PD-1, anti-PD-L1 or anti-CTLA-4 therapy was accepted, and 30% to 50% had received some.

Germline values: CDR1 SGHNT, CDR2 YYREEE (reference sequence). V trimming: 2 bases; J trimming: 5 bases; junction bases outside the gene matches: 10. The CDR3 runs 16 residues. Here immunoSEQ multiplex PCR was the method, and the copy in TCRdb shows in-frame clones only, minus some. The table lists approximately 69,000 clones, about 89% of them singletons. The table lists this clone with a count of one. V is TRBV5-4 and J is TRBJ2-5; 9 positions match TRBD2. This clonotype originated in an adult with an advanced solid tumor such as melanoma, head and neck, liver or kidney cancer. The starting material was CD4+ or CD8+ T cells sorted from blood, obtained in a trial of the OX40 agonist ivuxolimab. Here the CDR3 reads CASSLNGGRAEETQYF. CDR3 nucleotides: TGTGCCAGCAGCTTAAATGGCGGGAGGGCCGAGGAGACCCAGTACTTC.